This T cell receptor beta chain was sequenced during a study of blood T cell repertoires in COVID-19. About the research overall: Samples taken during acute and convalescent COVID-19 were collected in the United States, Italy and Spain. Sources were T cells, B-cell-depleted T cells, or PBMCs; the material itself was cDNA or gDNA.

Methods used by the authors: Scientists estimated how many nucleated cells there were by amplifying reference gene primers. The method was immunoSEQ multiplex PCR; TCRdb's version includes in-frame clones alone and lacks a portion of them. Clonal size and the V and J genes are those of that table, whereas D and trimming came from the DNA. The profile covers about 80,000 clones, with around 79% appearing a single time and over 5.5% taken by the ten largest. Germline V gives CDR1 MNHNY, CDR2 SVGAGI (reference sequence). Unmatched junction bases numbered 9, after V lost 1 base and J lost 6 bases. CDR3 size: 15 residues.

The receptor comes from a man aged 45-65 years with active or convalescent COVID-19. Material for sequencing was peripheral blood. The V call is TRBV6-6, the J call TRBJ2-7; TRBD1 aligns across 7 bases. The CDR3: CASSYLKEQGSEQYF. CDR3 nucleotide sequence: TGTGCCAGCAGTTACTTAAAGGAACAGGGGTCCGAGCAGTACTTC.